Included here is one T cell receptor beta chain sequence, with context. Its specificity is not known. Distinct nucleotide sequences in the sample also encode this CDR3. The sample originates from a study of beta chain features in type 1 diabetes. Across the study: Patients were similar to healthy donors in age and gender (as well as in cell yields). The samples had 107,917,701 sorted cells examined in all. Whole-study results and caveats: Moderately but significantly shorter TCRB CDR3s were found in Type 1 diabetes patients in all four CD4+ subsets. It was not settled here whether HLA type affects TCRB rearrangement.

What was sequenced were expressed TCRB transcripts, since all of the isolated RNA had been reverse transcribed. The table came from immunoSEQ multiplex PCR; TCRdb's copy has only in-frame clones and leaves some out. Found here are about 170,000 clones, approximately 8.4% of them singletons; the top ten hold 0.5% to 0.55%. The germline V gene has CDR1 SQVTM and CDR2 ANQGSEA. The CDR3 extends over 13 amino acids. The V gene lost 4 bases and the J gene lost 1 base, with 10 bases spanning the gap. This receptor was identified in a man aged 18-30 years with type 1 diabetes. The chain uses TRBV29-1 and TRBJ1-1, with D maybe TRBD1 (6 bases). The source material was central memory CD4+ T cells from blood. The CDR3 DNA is TGCAGCGTTGCTCAGGGGACGAACACTGAAGCTTTCTTT. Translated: CSVAQGTNTEAFF.